This TCR beta chain was obtained from a study of shared clonotypes between healthy human individuals. The ends were cut back, 7 bases at V and 9 bases at J, with 24 bases in the middle. The CDR3 is made up of 15 amino acids. Germline V gene data show CDR1 as MNHEY and CDR2 as SVGAGI. Only in-frame clones appear in the TCRdb table, and some are missing; sequencing was by immunoSEQ multiplex PCR. The sample has approximately 1.1 million clones; about four fifths are singletons. The sample comprised memory CD4+ T cells from PBMCs. Sample subset: CD45RA-negative fraction. This rearrangement joins TRBV6-5 to TRBJ1-1, with a weak D call TRBD1 (5 bases). The source is a man between 18 and 35 years old in good health. Some clones in this sample may be carry-over from other donors' samples. CDR3 sequence: CASKAGGEGIHKAFF. CDR3 sequence (DNA): TGTGCCAGCAAGGCGGGGGGGGAGGGGATTCACAAAGCTTTCTTT.